The next 19 T cell receptor beta chains were all read from a single sample in a study of blood T cell repertoires in COVID-19. Assay used: immunoSEQ multiplex PCR; TCRdb lists only in-frame clones, some missing. The sample lists roughly 150,000 clones, approximately 84% seen once, with around 2.9% in the top ten. Sequenced: peripheral blood. These TCRs come from a woman of 80 years or more with COVID-19, enrolled during active disease.

Turning to this clone: A much larger clone is a single base away; this may be a read error. V gene TRBV7-3 combines with J gene TRBJ1-2; the match to TRBD1 covers 9 bases. Germline V CDR1 and CDR2: SGHTA, FQGTGA. This CDR3 is built from 13 residues. The V and J ends lost 5 bases and 4 bases, in that order; junction bases with no gene match: 2. The CDR3 region is CASSPTGGYGYTF. DNA for the CDR3: TGTGCCAGCAGCCCGACAGGGGGCTATGGCTACACCTTC.

A single count supports this clone. V usage is TRBV11-2 and J usage is TRBJ1-1; D unclear. This CDR3 is 13 amino acids long. V was cut by 4 bases and J by 3 bases, with 9 bases left in between. Germline loops: CDR1 SGHAT, CDR2 FQNNGV. The CDR3 DNA reads as TGTGCCAGCAGCTCTCGGGATGACACTGAAGCTTTCTTT. Translation gives CASSSRDDTEAFF.

This chain joins TRBV28 and TRBJ1-1; tentative D call: TRBD1 (6 bases). The V gene's germline CDR1 is MDHEN and CDR2 SYDVKM. CDR3 length: 15 residues. Trimming took off 6 bases at V and 2 bases at J, with 16 bases between the two ends. The CDR3 loop reads CASRPTTGSNTEAFF. The CDR3 bases are TGTGCCAGCAGGCCTACTACAGGGTCCAACACTGAAGCTTTCTTT. Filled out from reference TRBV28 and TRBJ1-1, the complete variable domain reads DVKVTQSSRYLVKRTGEKVFLECVQDMDHENMFWYRQDPGLGLRLIYFSYDVKMKEKGDIPEGYSVSREKKERFSLILESASTNQTSMYLCASRPTTGSNTEAFFGQGTRLTVV.

This clone was recorded a few times. The chain carries TRBV2 and TRBJ2-3; 16 nucleotides align to TRBD2. The V gene's germline CDR1 is SNHLY and CDR2 FYNNEI. With V trimmed by 5 bases and J by 15 bases, 8 bases remained unmatched. This CDR3 region has 14 residues. In nucleotides, the CDR3 is TGTGCCAGCAGTACCGGGACTAGCGGGGGGGCTTCATATTTT. It translates to CASSTGTSGGASYF.

The chain is built from TRBV27 and TRBJ1-2, with a weak D call TRBD1 (5 bases). Germline CDR1 is MNHEY and CDR2 is SMNVEV (reference sequence). Between the trimmed V and J ends, which lost 3 bases and 8 bases, there was a span of 13 bases. The CDR3 is 13 amino acids. The CDR3 region is CASSFPQGRGYTF. DNA for the CDR3: TGTGCCAGCAGTTTTCCCCAGGGCAGAGGCTACACCTTC.

This chain joins TRBV30 and TRBJ1-2; D perhaps matches TRBD1 (5 bases). In germline, CDR1 is GTSNPN, CDR2 SVGIG (reference sequence). The CDR3 covers 12 residues. V lost 2 bases to trimming and J lost 4 bases, with 8 bases between them. Here the CDR3 reads CAWSWGGYGYTF. DNA of the CDR3: TGTGCCTGGAGTTGGGGGGGCTATGGCTACACCTTC.

CDR3 in amino acids: CASSLSKPSYEQYF. The CDR3 nucleotides read TGCGCCAGCAGCTTGTCTAAACCTTCCTACGAGCAGTACTTC. The chain recombines TRBV5-1 with TRBJ2-7; D call uncertain. Germline CDR1 SGHRS, CDR2 YFSETQ. The V gene lost 1 base and the J gene lost 1 base, with 9 bases spanning the gap. This CDR3 spans 14 amino acids.

The chain employs TRBV23-1 and TRBJ1-5, with 8 nucleotides matching TRBD1. TRBV23-1 is assigned to the ORF class and has an uncertain function. The CDR3 spans 16 residues. V lost 3 bases, J lost 4 bases, and 8 bases stayed unmatched. For the CDR3, the DNA is TGCGCCAGCAGTCATCTTCCGGACAGGGAAAATCAGCCCCAGCATTTT. It is translated as CASSHLPDRENQPQHF.

V is TRBV14 and J is TRBJ2-7; D ambiguous. Trimming cost V 1 base and J 5 bases, with 18 bases left between them. This CDR3 is built from 16 residues. Germline CDR1 reads SGHDN; CDR2 reads FVKESK. The CDR3 DNA reads TGTGCCAGCAGCCAAGTTTTTTTTTCTTTCGGTGACGAGCAGTACTTC. Its translation: CASSQVFFSFGDEQYF.

The chain is built from TRBV6-1 and TRBJ2-7; no firm D call. Looked up from germline, CDR1 is MNHNS and CDR2 is SASEGT. This CDR3 spans 13 amino acids. The ends were cut back, 2 bases at V and 4 bases at J, with 9 bases in the middle. DNA of the CDR3: TGTGCCAGCAGTGAAACGAAACAGTACGAGCAGTACTTC. Its protein product is CASSETKQYEQYF.

The chain combines TRBV20-1 with TRBJ2-7; D perhaps matches TRBD2 (5 bases). Trimming removed 5 bases at V and 6 bases at J, with 11 bases between. Germline assignment: CDR1 DFQATT and CDR2 SNEGSKA (reference sequence). This CDR3 has 11 amino acids. CDR3 protein: CSAYYGGEQYF. The CDR3 DNA reads as TGCAGTGCTTACTACGGAGGCGAGCAGTACTTC.

The chain links TRBV2 to TRBJ1-6; tentatively, D is TRBD1 (6 bases). V dropped 3 bases and J dropped 0 bases, with 12 bases sitting between them. From germline, CDR1 is SNHLY and CDR2 FYNNEI. This CDR3 contains 17 residues. In nucleotides, the CDR3 is TGTGCCAGCAGTGATAGGGGGAGAAGCTCCTATAATTCACCCCTCCACTTT. Translated: CASSDRGRSSYNSPLHF.

This rearrangement joins TRBV6-6 to TRBJ1-5; D is undetermined. The CDR3 spans 12 residues. Germline assignment: CDR1 MNHNY and CDR2 SVGAGI (reference sequence). The V and J ends lost 3 bases and 9 bases respectively, with 9 bases between them. CDR3 sequence reads: CASSYQQMPQHF. The CDR3 coding sequence is TGTGCCAGCAGTTATCAACAGATGCCCCAGCATTTT.

This clone was observed a handful of times. This sequence joins TRBV5-4 and TRBJ2-5, with TRBD1 identical over 12 bases. CDR1 and CDR2 (germline): SGHNT, YYREEE (reference sequence). The CDR3 loop spans 14 amino acids. After removal of 5 bases from V and 5 bases from J, the junction contained 4 bases not matched to a gene. In DNA, the CDR3 is TGTGCCAGCAGGGGGGGACAGGGGGCGGAGACCCAGTACTTC. It specifies CASRGGQGAETQYF. Full variable domain (missing parts from reference TRBV5-4 and TRBJ2-5): ETGVTQSPTHLIKTRGQQVTLRCSSQSGHNTVSWYQQALGQGPQFIFQYYREEENGRGNFPPRFSGLQFPNYSSELNVNALELDDSALYLCASRGGQGAETQYFGPGTRLLVL.

The chain links TRBV2 to TRBJ2-7, with D perhaps TRBD1 (5 bases). Deletions cut 1 base from V and 3 bases from J, with 16 bases between. The CDR3 has 16 residues. CDR1 SNHLY and CDR2 FYNNEI come from the germline V gene. CDR3 loop: CASSEGQWGVDYEQYF. CDR3 in DNA: TGTGCCAGCAGTGAAGGTCAATGGGGCGTTGACTACGAGCAGTACTTC.

The chain recombines TRBV18 with TRBJ1-2, with 7 nucleotides matching TRBD1. The CDR3 loop spans 13 amino acids. Per the germline V gene, CDR1 is KGHSH and CDR2 is LQKENI. V lost 3 bases, J lost 8 bases, and 6 bases stayed unmatched. The CDR3 coding sequence is TGTGCCAGCTCACCGCAACAGGGGAGAGGCTACACCTTC. Its protein product is CASSPQQGRGYTF.

The chain is built from TRBV10-3 and TRBJ1-3, with no clear D. Germline values: CDR1 ENHRY, CDR2 SYGVKD. Trimming removed 8 bases at V and 6 bases at J, with 17 bases between. The CDR3 runs 14 residues. The CDR3 sequence: CAIGIGGSENTIYF. CDR3 in DNA: TGTGCCATCGGCATAGGAGGGTCCGAAAACACCATATATTTT.

J is TRBJ2-3 and V is TRBV5-1, with TRBD2 matching 12 bases. The V gene's germline CDR1 is SGHRS and CDR2 YFSETQ. This CDR3 region has 17 residues. Trimming removed 0 bases from V and 2 bases from J; junction bases left unmatched: 4. CDR3 nucleotide sequence: TGCGCCAGCAGCTTGGTACTAGCGGGGGGATCCACAGATACGCAGTATTTT. It translates to CASSLVLAGGSTDTQYF.

This clone showed up just a few times. The rearrangement links TRBV10-2 to TRBJ2-7; 9 bases are shared with TRBD1. CDR1 and CDR2 from the germline V gene are WSHSY and SAAADI. The CDR3 spans 12 residues. The J segment lost 4 bases and the V segment lost 7 bases, leaving 2 bases of the junction unmatched. The chain's CDR3 is CASTDRGYEQYF. Written as DNA, the CDR3 is TGCGCCAGCACGGACAGGGGTTACGAGCAGTACTTC.